These T cell receptor beta chains were read from a single sample in a study of T cells in Graves' hyperthyroidism and ophthalmopathy. TCRdb processed the multiplex PCR reads anew with MiXCR; each CDR3 protein has one entry. The sample has fewer than 450,000 distinct CDR3 sequences; less than 20% are singletons. Sequenced material: blood. These receptors were obtained from a man aged 18 to 30 with Graves' ophthalmopathy. Both conserved end residues are part of each CDR3. A D gene is named only where the DNA matches it firmly. A row's size may be missing; if present it is once, few, many or a size class.

clone_size	d_call	v_call	j_call	cdr3_nt	cdr3_aa
many	.	TRBV2	TRBJ2-1	TGTGCCAGCAGTGAATTGGCGCTCAATGAGCAGTTCTTC	CASSELALNEQFF
few	.	TRBV29-1	TRBJ1-1	TGCAGCGTCCTTTTTGGGGCGGTGAACACTGAAGCTTTCTTT	CSVLFGAVNTEAFF
few	TRBD1	TRBV20-1	TRBJ2-1	TGCAGTGCTCAGACAGGGGACCTTTTTGGTGAGCAGTTCTTC	CSAQTGDLFGEQFF
many	.	TRBV6-1	TRBJ1-5	TGTGCCAGCACGAGGGAGTGGGTCGGTAGCAATCAGCCCCAGCATTTT	CASTREWVGSNQPQHF
.	TRBD1	TRBV6-5	TRBJ1-3	TGTGCCAGCAGTTACCACCCCTCAACAGGGGTCGGAAACACCATATATTTT	CASSYHPSTGVGNTIYF
.	.	TRBV12-3/TRBV12-4	TRBJ1-3	TGTGCCAGCGGGGCGGGGGGAAACACCATATATTTT	CASGAGGNTIYF
many	TRBD1	TRBV2	TRBJ1-6	TGTGCCAGCAGTGAAGACAGGGGGAAGAGTTCACCCCTCCACTTT	CASSEDRGKSSPLHF
many	.	TRBV28	TRBJ1-2	TGTGCCAGCAGCACCCGGGGCGTCTCGGAGGGCTACACCTTC	CASSTRGVSEGYTF
.	.	TRBV10-1	TRBJ2-7	TGCGCCAGCAGTGAGTATGCAGGGGGGGAGGAGCAGTACTTC	CASSEYAGGEEQYF
many	.	TRBV28	TRBJ2-2	TGTGCCAGCACCGGGGGGCAGGTTGTGACCGGGGAGCTGTTTTTT	CASTGGQVVTGELFF
.	.	TRBV11-1	TRBJ2-2	TGTGCCAGCAGAAAGGGGGTGATCACCGGGGAGCTGTTTTTT	CASRKGVITGELFF
many	TRBD1	TRBV19	TRBJ1-2	TGTGCCAGCAGTCCGACAGGGACCTATGGCTACACCTTC	CASSPTGTYGYTF
.	TRBD2	TRBV6-2/TRBV6-3	TRBJ2-1	TGTGCCAGCAGTTACGACGGGGGGGCCTACAATGAGCAGTTCTTC	CASSYDGGAYNEQFF
few	.	TRBV29-1	TRBJ2-5	TGCAGCGGGGGCCTGGAGGAGACCCAGTACTTC	CSGGLEETQYF
many	.	TRBV28	TRBJ2-7	TGTGCCAGCAGTTACCCCCGGGGCAGGAGCTCCTACGAGCAGTACTTC	CASSYPRGRSSYEQYF
many	TRBD2	TRBV20-1	TRBJ2-7	TGCAGTGCTAAGGGGCGGGGGTCCTACGAGCAGTACTTC	CSAKGRGSYEQYF
.	TRBD1	TRBV7-9	TRBJ2-4	TGTGCCAGCAGCTTAGACAGGGGGCTGGTGGCCAAAAACATTCAGTACTTC	CASSLDRGLVAKNIQYF
many	.	TRBV13	TRBJ1-1	TGTGCCAGCCTTCTCGTGGGGACTGAAGCTTTCTTT	CASLLVGTEAFF
many	.	TRBV9	TRBJ1-2	TGTGCCAGCGGTAGGGCTGGCTATGGCTACACCTTC	CASGRAGYGYTF
many	.	TRBV20-1	TRBJ2-5	TGCAGTGCTAGACCCCAGCTCCGAGAGACCCAGTACTTC	CSARPQLRETQYF
many	.	TRBV12-3/TRBV12-4	TRBJ2-1	TGTGCCAGCAGTTTCCACCCCTCTCGGAATGAGCAGTTCTTC	CASSFHPSRNEQFF
.	.	TRBV7-2	TRBJ1-2	TGTGCCAGCAGCCGAGTCCACCCCGAAGGAATCAACTATGGCTACACCTTC	CASSRVHPEGINYGYTF
many	.	TRBV18	TRBJ2-1	TGTGCCAGCTCACCGCCAGGGCGTGACACCTACAATGAGCAGTTCTTC	CASSPPGRDTYNEQFF
once	TRBD2	TRBV4-1	TRBJ2-1	TGCGCCAGCAGCCAAGGACTAGCGGGGCTTAGCTCCTACAATGAGCAGTTCTTC	CASSQGLAGLSSYNEQFF
few	TRBD1	TRBV5-1	TRBJ2-2	TGCGCCAGCAGCGGGGGACAGACGAACACCGGGGAGCTGTTTTTT	CASSGGQTNTGELFF
many	TRBD2	TRBV11-2	TRBJ2-3	TGTGCCAGCAGCTTAACCGGGACTAGCGGGGCGACGCAGTATTTT	CASSLTGTSGATQYF
.	.	TRBV6-5	TRBJ2-3	TGTGCCAGCAGTTCGACCGGGACTCCTGAGGGAGATACGCAGTATTTT	CASSSTGTPEGDTQYF
.	.	TRBV9	TRBJ2-5	TGTGCCAGCAGCGTAGGAGGGGTGGCCGAGACCCAGTACTTC	CASSVGGVAETQYF
few	TRBD2	TRBV7-3	TRBJ2-5	TGTGCCAGCAGCTTGTGTCTAGCGGGGATGTACCAAGAGACCCAGTACTTC	CASSLCLAGMYQETQYF
.	.	TRBV2	TRBJ1-4	TGTGCCGGGCGGGCAGATGATGAAAAACTGTTTTTT	CAGRADDEKLFF
many	.	TRBV6-1	TRBJ2-7	TGTGCCAGCAGCAAGAACTACGAGCAGTACTTC	CASSKNYEQYF
many	TRBD2	TRBV3-1	TRBJ2-7	TGTGCCAGCAGCCGCCCCGGCTTAGCGGGGTCCTACGAGCAGTACTTC	CASSRPGLAGSYEQYF
.	.	TRBV24-1	TRBJ2-1	TGTGCCACCAACAGCGGGGACACTGAGCAGTTCTTC	CATNSGDTEQFF
.	TRBD1	TRBV29-1	TRBJ2-3	TGCAGCGTCCCGGGACAGGGGGCGACGCAGTATTTT	CSVPGQGATQYF
.	.	TRBV29-1	TRBJ2-1	TGCAGCGCTGGAATCATGCTAAACTACAATGAGCATTTCTTC	CSAGIMLNYNEHFF
.	TRBD1	TRBV20-1	TRBJ1-6	TGCAGTGCTATATCACTAGGACAGGAAAGCTCCTATAATTCACCCCTCCACTTT	CSAISLGQESSYNSPLHF
many	TRBD1	TRBV5-1	TRBJ2-1	TGCGCCAGCAGCTTGGGAACGGACAGGCAGCAGTTCTTC	CASSLGTDRQQFF
few	TRBD1	TRBV13	TRBJ1-3	TGTGCCAGCAGCTTGTTAATCGACAGGGATGGAAACACCATATATTTT	CASSLLIDRDGNTIYF
few	.	TRBV18	TRBJ1-2	TGTGCCAGCTCGCCGGGATCGGGGGCGGATTATGGCTACACCTTC	CASSPGSGADYGYTF
few	.	TRBV6-4	TRBJ1-1	TGTGCCAGCAGTGTAGAGGACACTGAAGCTTTCTTT	CASSVEDTEAFF
few	TRBD1	TRBV5-1	TRBJ2-2	TGCGCCAGCAGCTTTCGACAGGGTTCGAACACCGGGGAGCTGTTTTTT	CASSFRQGSNTGELFF
.	.	TRBV2	TRBJ1-1	TGTGCCAGCAGTGAAGCGGGGACCCTGGCCGCTGAAGCTTTCTTT	CASSEAGTLAAEAFF